These T cell receptor beta chains were read from a single sample in a study of cytomegalovirus exposure and HLA in healthy donors. The data were produced by immunoSEQ multiplex PCR, yet TCRdb's version contains in-frame clones alone and is incomplete. The repertoire consists of 190,000 or so clones, with 80% occurring once and the leading ten covering under 0.8%. The sample was PBMCs. Every receptor here comes from a boy between 5 and 17 years old in good health and CMV-seronegative. The CDR3 runs from the conserved cysteine through the conserved F or W. D genes are given only for firm matches. Clone size, where shown, is once, few, many, or a class for clones that have expanded.

D: NA; size: NA; J: TRBJ2-5; V: TRBV5-1; CDR3: CASSLSGGGNQETQYF; DNA: TGCGCCAGCAGCTTGTCTGGAGGCGGAAACCAAGAGACCCAGTACTTC
D: TRBD1; size: NA; J: TRBJ1-1; V: TRBV28; CDR3: CASSLGDRPSRFF; DNA: TGTGCCAGCAGTTTAGGGGACAGGCCCTCTCGTTTCTTT
D: TRBD1; size: NA; J: TRBJ2-3; V: TRBV6-6; CDR3: CASSGTGRMDTQYF; DNA: TGTGCCAGCAGCGGGACAGGGAGAATGGATACGCAGTATTTT
D: NA; size: NA; J: TRBJ1-3; V: TRBV4-1; CDR3: CASSQGRDSGNTIYF; DNA: TGCGCCAGCAGCCAAGGCCGGGACTCTGGAAACACCATATATTTT
D: NA; size: NA; J: TRBJ1-5; V: TRBV19; CDR3: CASSIDQDSYQPQHF; DNA: TGTGCCAGTAGTATAGATCAGGACTCATATCAGCCCCAGCATTTT
D: NA; size: NA; J: TRBJ2-1; V: TRBV7-9; CDR3: CAGSSSDSSYNEQFF; DNA: TGTGCCGGCAGCTCCTCCGACAGTTCCTACAATGAGCAGTTCTTC
D: NA; size: NA; J: TRBJ1-5; V: TRBV4-1; CDR3: CASSQGTSLSAGNQPQHF; DNA: TGCGCCAGCAGCCAAGGGACATCCCTGTCTGCGGGCAATCAGCCCCAGCATTTT
D: NA; size: NA; J: TRBJ2-3; V: TRBV6-5; CDR3: CASTPVGGSTDTQYF; DNA: TGTGCCAGCACCCCGGTAGGCGGTAGCACGGATACGCAGTATTTT
D: TRBD1; size: NA; J: TRBJ2-2; V: TRBV7-9; CDR3: CASSMDGTGPVGELFF; DNA: TGTGCCAGCAGTATGGATGGGACAGGGCCCGTAGGGGAGCTGTTTTTT
D: NA; size: NA; J: TRBJ2-7; V: TRBV6-1; CDR3: CAIRTQGQSEQYF; DNA: TGTGCCATTCGGACGCAGGGACAAAGCGAGCAGTACTTC
D: TRBD2; size: NA; J: TRBJ2-3; V: TRBV6-1; CDR3: CASSEKTATGGPTDTQYF; DNA: TGTGCCAGCAGTGAGAAGACTGCGACGGGAGGGCCGACAGATACGCAGTATTTT
D: TRBD2; size: many; J: TRBJ2-7; V: TRBV5-8; CDR3: CASSLTGGRGEQYF; DNA: TGTGCCAGCAGCCTAACGGGGGGGCGAGGGGAGCAGTACTTC
D: TRBD1; size: NA; J: TRBJ1-2; V: TRBV11-3; CDR3: CASSFEGGADYGYTF; DNA: TGTGCCAGCAGCTTTGAAGGGGGCGCTGACTATGGCTACACCTTC
D: NA; size: NA; J: TRBJ1-1; V: TRBV10-1; CDR3: CASSAAVRGTEAFF; DNA: TGCGCCAGCAGCGCAGCCGTTAGGGGCACTGAAGCTTTCTTT
D: NA; size: NA; J: TRBJ2-7; V: TRBV5-1; CDR3: CASSSTEAYEQYF; DNA: TGCGCCAGCAGCTCGACAGAGGCCTACGAGCAGTACTTC
D: TRBD2; size: NA; J: TRBJ2-5; V: TRBV9; CDR3: CASSPRWGGKSEETQYF; DNA: TGTGCCAGCAGCCCACGCTGGGGGGGGAAATCAGAGGAGACCCAGTACTTC
D: NA; size: few; J: TRBJ1-5; V: TRBV19; CDR3: CASSIDTRRQLSNQPQHF; DNA: TGTGCCAGTAGTATAGATACAAGGAGACAGCTCTCCAATCAGCCCCAGCATTTT
D: NA; size: NA; J: TRBJ2-1; V: TRBV6-5; CDR3: CASSPRGWVEQFF; DNA: TGTGCCAGCAGTCCCCGAGGGTGGGTTGAGCAGTTCTTC
D: NA; size: NA; J: TRBJ1-2; V: TRBV4-3; CDR3: CASSQATTEPYGYTF; DNA: TGCGCCAGCAGCCAAGCAACTACGGAACCCTATGGCTACACCTTC
D: TRBD1; size: NA; J: TRBJ1-6; V: TRBV2; CDR3: CASSFDRVNNSPLHF; DNA: TGTGCCAGCAGCTTTGACAGGGTCAATAATTCACCCCTCCACTTT
D: NA; size: NA; J: TRBJ2-7; V: TRBV7-2; CDR3: CASSVDRPYEQYF; DNA: TGTGCCAGCAGCGTTGACAGGCCCTACGAGCAGTACTTC
D: TRBD1; size: NA; J: TRBJ2-7; V: TRBV10-3; CDR3: CAISESGAGGNYEQYF; DNA: TGTGCCATCAGTGAGTCGGGGGCAGGGGGAAACTACGAGCAGTACTTC
D: TRBD2; size: NA; J: TRBJ2-7; V: TRBV5-1; CDR3: CASSLGLAGATEQYF; DNA: TGCGCCAGCAGCTTGGGGTTAGCGGGGGCGACGGAGCAGTACTTC
D: NA; size: NA; J: TRBJ1-1; V: TRBV5-4; CDR3: CASSGLLGRAEAFF; DNA: TGTGCCAGCAGCGGGCTTTTGGGCAGAGCTGAAGCTTTCTTT
D: NA; size: NA; J: TRBJ2-5; V: TRBV6-1; CDR3: CASSEFFGETQYF; DNA: TGTGCCAGCAGTGAGTTTTTCGGGGAGACCCAGTACTTC
D: TRBD1; size: NA; J: TRBJ2-5; V: TRBV27; CDR3: CASKDRGYQETQYF; DNA: TGTGCCAGTAAGGACAGGGGGTACCAAGAGACCCAGTACTTC
D: NA; size: few; J: TRBJ1-1; V: TRBV4-2; CDR3: CASSQGTAKNTEAFF; DNA: TGTGCCAGCAGCCAAGGGACAGCCAAGAACACTGAAGCTTTCTTT
D: TRBD1; size: NA; J: TRBJ1-2; V: TRBV4-1; CDR3: CASSHDTGTGGLGYTF; DNA: TGCGCCAGCAGCCATGATACCGGGACAGGGGGTCTTGGCTACACCTTC
D: NA; size: NA; J: TRBJ2-5; V: TRBV4-3; CDR3: CASSQSRDWKQETQYF; DNA: TGCGCCAGCAGCCAGAGCCGGGACTGGAAACAAGAGACCCAGTACTTC
D: NA; size: NA; J: TRBJ2-3; V: TRBV27; CDR3: CASSLSGAPFTDTQYF; DNA: TGTGCCAGCAGTTTATCCGGTGCTCCTTTCACAGATACGCAGTATTTT
D: NA; size: NA; J: TRBJ2-5; V: TRBV7-2; CDR3: CASSFRGWGSTQETQYF; DNA: TGTGCCAGCAGCTTCCGGGGGTGGGGATCTACCCAAGAGACCCAGTACTTC
D: NA; size: NA; J: TRBJ2-2; V: TRBV30; CDR3: CAWSGGLGRAPNTGELFF; DNA: TGTGCCTGGAGTGGGGGACTCGGACGGGCCCCTAACACCGGGGAGCTGTTTTTT
D: TRBD1; size: NA; J: TRBJ1-2; V: TRBV4-1; CDR3: CASSQDGVQGAGYTF; DNA: TGCGCCAGCAGCCAAGACGGTGTACAGGGGGCTGGCTACACCTTC
D: TRBD2; size: few; J: TRBJ2-2; V: TRBV9; CDR3: CASSVDELAGGGRGGELFF; DNA: TGTGCCAGCAGCGTAGATGAACTAGCGGGGGGGGGACGCGGCGGGGAGCTGTTTTTT
D: NA; size: NA; J: TRBJ1-1; V: TRBV19; CDR3: CASSSQGIEAFF; DNA: TGTGCCAGTAGTTCCCAGGGAATTGAAGCTTTCTTT
D: NA; size: NA; J: TRBJ1-2; V: TRBV25-1; CDR3: CASSDYRVYTF; DNA: TGTGCCAGCAGTGATTATCGAGTCTACACCTTC
D: TRBD2; size: NA; J: TRBJ2-1; V: TRBV10-3; CDR3: CAISEFPGTSSYNEQFF; DNA: TGTGCCATCAGTGAGTTCCCCGGGACTAGCTCCTACAATGAGCAGTTCTTC
D: NA; size: once; J: TRBJ1-3; V: TRBV4-2; CDR3: CASSQDAGRSGNTIYF; DNA: TGTGCCAGCAGCCAAGACGCGGGGCGATCTGGAAACACCATATATTTT
D: TRBD2; size: NA; J: TRBJ2-3; V: TRBV15; CDR3: CATSAPLAGEDTQYF; DNA: TGTGCCACCAGCGCCCCACTAGCGGGGGAAGATACGCAGTATTTT
D: NA; size: few; J: TRBJ2-3; V: TRBV5-1; CDR3: CASSLEGRLELSTDTQYF; DNA: TGCGCCAGCAGCTTGGAGGGGCGCCTCGAACTAAGCACAGATACGCAGTATTTT
D: TRBD1; size: NA; J: TRBJ1-2; V: TRBV7-7; CDR3: CASSPAGTAVRGYTF; DNA: TGTGCTAGCAGCCCGGCCGGGACAGCAGTGAGAGGCTACACCTTC